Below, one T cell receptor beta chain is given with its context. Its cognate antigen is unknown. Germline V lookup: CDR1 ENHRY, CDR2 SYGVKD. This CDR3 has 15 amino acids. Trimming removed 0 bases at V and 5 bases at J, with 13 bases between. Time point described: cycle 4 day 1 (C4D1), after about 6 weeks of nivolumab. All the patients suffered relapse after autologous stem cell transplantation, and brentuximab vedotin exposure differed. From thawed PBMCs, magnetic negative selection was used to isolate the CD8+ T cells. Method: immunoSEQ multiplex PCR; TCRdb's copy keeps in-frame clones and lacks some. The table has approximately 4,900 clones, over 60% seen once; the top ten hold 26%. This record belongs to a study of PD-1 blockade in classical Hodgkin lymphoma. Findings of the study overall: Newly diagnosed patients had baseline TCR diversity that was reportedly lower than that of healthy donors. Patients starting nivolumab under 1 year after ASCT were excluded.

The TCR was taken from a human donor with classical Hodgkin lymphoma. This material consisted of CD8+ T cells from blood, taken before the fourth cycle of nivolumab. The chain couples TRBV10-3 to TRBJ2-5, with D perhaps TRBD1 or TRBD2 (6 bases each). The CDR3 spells CAISESWGRDETQYF. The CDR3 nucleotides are TGTGCCATCAGTGAGTCCTGGGGGCGGGATGAGACCCAGTACTTC.